This paragraph covers one TCR beta chain sequence. Its specific antigen is unknown. Per-nucleotide qualities are absent, and no much larger clonotype sits a single base away. This entry comes from a study of cytomegalovirus exposure and HLA in healthy donors (TCRdb year 2017). Background on the whole study: An earlier analysis of roughly 500 of the donors reported approximately 270 Gb of sequence data and 100 million to 140 million unique TCR beta sequences from some 180 million T cells. A later genetic analysis used genome-wide SNP genotypes for about 65% of the roughly 700 donors, treating that subset as a discovery cohort. Of the 398 genotyped donors, around 81% fell in the genetic ancestry cluster associated with self-reported Caucasian donors. Both class I and class II loci were covered by HLA typing, at four-digit resolution. Along with the 666-subject first cohort, a separate validation cohort of over 90 different subjects was used. An earlier analysis of a few hundred of the donors applied high-throughput TCR beta sequencing to assess whether each TCR beta V gene segment acted as functional or pseudogenic. The aim of the study was to test whether cataloging public T cell receptors could identify signatures of past pathogen exposure. Donor age, sex, ethnicity and CMV serostatus were collected together with the repertoire data. The number of typed donors differed by locus: about 629-630 for A, B, C, DRB1 and DQB1; 500 to 550 for DQA1; 600 to 610 for DPA1; and some 450 for DPB1. To study patterns of TCR occurrence, a later analysis re-analyzed previously published TCR beta repertoires from 550 to 800 donors and added high-resolution HLA genotyping. An early release covering roughly 640 HLA-typed donors comprised approximately 300 gigabases of sequencing data and around 80 million unique TCR sequences. Rather than using new phenotypic data, the later analysis identified candidate immune exposures from TCR beta sequences and from how often those sequences occurred across donors. Every repertoire in the discovery cohort had been generated on one and the same sequencing platform. The study used immunosequencing to profile the T cell repertoires of 666 subjects and linked those repertoires to cytomegalovirus serostatus. Four to six DR-DQ haplotypes were handled as single units for association and clustering, since linkage in the cohort was strong. Across around 400 genotyped donors of the cohort, an average of roughly 200,000 unique TCR beta nucleotide sequences per donor were sequenced, and roughly a sixth of those sequences were non-productive. The study combined high-throughput TCR immunosequencing, statistical association of individual TCRs with disease status, and machine learning to predict cytomegalovirus infection status.

In total, fewer than 750 healthy bone marrow donors made up the cohort. At the time of sampling, all cohort members were nominally healthy, though unrecorded immune exposures were likely present. The donor was CMV seronegative and belonged to the group of around 350 seronegative cohort members. A peripheral blood sample was provided by each donor, and peripheral blood mononuclear cells were used for TCR beta sequencing. Genomic DNA was extracted from the blood cell samples with the Qiagen DNeasy Blood Extraction Kit. Trimming costs V 0 bases and J 7 bases, and their ends lie 11 bases apart. CDR1 and CDR2, per the germline V gene (reference sequence), are SGHNT and YYREEE. Including cysteine and phenylalanine, the CDR3 has 13 amino acids. The entry retains the CDR3 DNA only, 39 bases that are in frame from base 1. Study-wide conclusions, independent of this receptor: The study listed 150 to 200 TCR beta chains as associated with cytomegalovirus. Strong co-occurrence of HLA alleles, especially DR and DQ, made assigning TCR associations to individual alleles difficult. CMV serostatus was the only immune exposure information available for the cohort. Most CMV-associated TCR beta chains appeared to be HLA-restricted in a later analysis, and the HLA associations seemed to be driven largely by CMV exposure. In a later analysis, HLA-associated TCR beta chains showed more clonal expansion and lower generation probabilities than non-associated chains that were equally common. The classifier was reported to diagnose cytomegalovirus status with high specificity and sensitivity in both the original and validation cohorts. Because HLA typing was unavailable for some donors at each locus, only the typed subset was used in association tests. In vitro tests confirmed that a few of the cytomegalovirus-associated TCR beta chains recognize cytomegalovirus antigens. A cluster of highly shared sequence variants was judged likely to be a technical artifact of the sequencing pipeline. In a later analysis, some 17,000 TCR beta sequences were associated with specific HLA alleles at a false discovery rate of 0.05. The earlier analysis of fewer than 750 of the donors excluded some 15 rarely observed V segments, including chromosome 9 orphons, because counts were too low. A further reported finding was that TCR beta sequences accurately predicted the HLA-A and HLA-B alleles for most subjects in the first cohort. According to a later genetic analysis, donors in an Asian-associated ancestry cluster had fewer N-insertions in productive TCRs than the approximately 650-donor mean. Some IMGT-functional V segments, including TRBV6-2 and TRBV6-3, could not be told apart with the 87-base-pair reads, so those segments were excluded. Several of the top co-occurrence clusters appeared to be linked to parvovirus B19, influenza, CMV and Epstein-Barr virus, according to a later analysis. Most TCR sequences were seen in very few donors, while some public TCRs were found in many individuals. The authors suggested that the approach could potentially be generalized to other disease states and immunological phenotypes. Linkage disequilibrium might explain the correlated functional status among segregating V segments, but an unknown experimental factor could not be excluded. In an earlier analysis of approximately 590 of the donors, most TCR beta V segments were observed in productive rearrangements about 87% or about 30% of the time, broadly matching IMGT annotations. An association between a missense DCLRE1C variant and V-gene and J-gene trimming of TCR beta chains was found in a later genetic analysis and replicated in an independent cohort. A later analysis found that TCR association rates varied across HLA loci, with DRB1 alleles showing the most associated TCRs and HLA-C alleles the fewest. This cohort had only TCR beta chains sequenced, and the lack of alpha or paired-chain data limited which features could be detected. Presence/absence analyses assumed roughly uniform sequencing depth across donors, an assumption that may not hold.

The library was built by means of the immunoSEQ multiplex PCR assay. The multiplex PCR relied on a mix of 60 forward primers for TCR Vbeta segments and 13 reverse primers for TCR Jbeta segments. A multiplex PCR assay on genomic DNA amplified the CDR3 region of rearranged TCR beta genes. The Illumina HiSeq System was used to sequence the amplified TCR beta libraries as 87-base-pair reads. In the paper's pipeline: A later analysis counted tens of millions of unique TCR beta chains across the 550 to 750 repertoires, and around 9.9 million of these chains were shared by at least two donors. A nearest-neighbor algorithm error-corrected the raw reads and collapsed the reads into unique sequences, merging closely related sequences to remove PCR and sequencing errors. To assign V, D and J gene segments, CDR3 sequences were aligned to IMGT reference sequences. For a sequence to be retained, a match of at least six nucleotides was required to both a V gene segment and a J gene segment. A rearrangement counted as productive if the CDR3 had no stop codons and remained in frame with V and J, and every other rearrangement counted as non-productive. CDR3 was defined according to IMGT convention as the region running from the second conserved V-encoded cysteine to the conserved J-encoded phenylalanine. The earlier analysis of 500 to 600 of the donors excluded sequences that lacked an unambiguous match to a single V gene segment. An earlier analysis of 450 to 650 of the donors called V segments functional above 56.7% productive rearrangements and segregating when the between-donor standard deviation exceeded 5%. A statistical classification framework was built to diagnose cytomegalovirus status from the catalog of TCR beta chain sequences. In a later analysis, V and J genes were assigned by comparing TCR nucleotide sequences against IMGT/GENE-DB human TR gene sequences. Using the TCRdist pipeline, a later analysis assigned CDR3 sequences along with most-parsimonious VDJ recombination scenarios. In a later analysis, each TCR beta chain was defined by its CDR3 amino acid sequence together with its V-gene family, and reads without a unique V-gene family were excluded. As a way to deal with suspected cross-contamination and a sequencing artifact, a later analysis dropped under 600 nucleotide sequences that were highly shared and had low generation probability. A later analysis calculated a clonal expansion index for each public chain from normalized within-repertoire ranks of inferred template counts. In a later analysis, generation probabilities were computed with a VDJ recombination model fitted to out-of-frame rearrangements, and the resulting probabilities were checked against IGoR. In a later analysis, TCR-TCR, TCR-HLA and TCR-CMV co-occurrence was scored with hypergeometric tests, and a repertoire-size bias correction was applied to TCR pairs. A later analysis estimated false discovery rates by permuting HLA or CMV assignments 20 times. A later analysis grouped co-occurring TCRs with DBSCAN, adding TCRdist sequence similarity when clustering within HLA-allele-positive subsets. Co-occurrence clustering excluded repertoires with fewer than 30,000 or more than 120,000 public chains, plus five with anomalous nucleotide sharing. TCRdb mirrors the immuneACCESS table, restricted to in-frame sequences. Some clones are absent from its copies; in checked studies, under half trace to an unresolved V gene, and the reason for the others is unknown. D and trimming come from the DNA, and the V and J calls and clone size come from that table. This sample gives roughly 90,000 clones in total; around 81% of them show up just once. The ten largest clonotypes hold roughly 2% of the sample.

This chain joins TRBV5-4 to TRBJ2-7, and perhaps TRBD2 as D gene, on 6 matching bases. This clonotype originated in a man younger than 35 in good health and CMV-seronegative. Material: PBMCs. The CDR3 corresponds to CASSLVGGEEQYF. Here is the DNA: TGTGCCAGCAGCTTGGTGGGAGGCGAAGAGCAGTACTTC.